Listed here are 23 T cell receptor beta chains from one sample, sequenced in a study of identical twins (dated by TCRdb to the mid-2010s). The library was built by means of 5' RACE. The run used an Illumina HiSeq 2000. TCRdb trimmed public reads at Q25 via fastp, called clones via MiXCR and kept in-frame beta chains. One record per CDR3 amino acid sequence lists the most common genes and DNA. In all, the sample holds about 240,000 distinct CDR3 sequences, and over 9.5% of those were seen once. Roughly 4% of the sample rests with the top ten. These records were also assigned to another study, of yellow fever vaccine responses in identical twins.

Sequencing used memory (CD45RO+) T cells sorted from blood. In light of the paper, this sample's cell subset or site label describes: CD45RO+ enriched T cells. The source is a woman aged 18-29 years in good health.

This clonotype has ten or more counts. The chain employs TRBV5-5 and TRBJ2-5, with D tentatively TRBD1 (7 bases). Germline V gives CDR1 SGHKS, CDR2 YYEKEE (reference sequence). The CDR3 totals 13 residues. V gave up 4 bases and J gave up 5 bases, with 12 bases separating them. CDR3 in DNA: TGTGCCAGCAGCGCGACAGGGAGGGAGACCCAGTACTTC. Translation gives CASSATGRETQYF.

The chain recombines TRBV20-1 with TRBJ2-7; D gene ambiguous. The ends were cut back, 6 bases at V and 4 bases at J, with 16 bases in the middle. CDR1 is DFQATT and CDR2 is SNEGSKA in the germline V gene (reference sequence). The CDR3 loop spans 13 amino acids. CDR3 loop: CSAPRPIGYEQYF. CDR3 coding DNA: TGCAGTGCGCCAAGACCAATAGGTTACGAGCAGTACTTC.

Many counts were recorded for this clonotype. The chain has TRBV14 and TRBJ2-2, with D perhaps matching TRBD2 (7 bases). V lost 2 bases and J 2 bases, leaving 15 bases between the germline ends. This CDR3 spans 17 amino acids. Germline assignment: CDR1 SGHDN and CDR2 FVKESK. Here the CDR3 reads CASSQLTGGQNTGELFF. The CDR3 DNA reads as TGTGCCAGCAGCCAACTTACGGGGGGACAAAACACCGGGGAGCTGTTTTTT.

This clonotype was found a few times. The chain is built from TRBV7-6 and TRBJ2-3; 12 bases fit TRBD2. The CDR3 contains 21 residues. Looked up from germline, CDR1 is SGHVS and CDR2 is FNYEAQ. The trim removed 4 bases at V and 0 bases at J, leaving 17 bases unmatched. CDR3 sequence (DNA): TGTGCCAGCAGCTCCATAGCCCCGGGACTAGCGGGCCGACTAAGCACAGATACGCAGTATTTT. The encoded protein is CASSSIAPGLAGRLSTDTQYF.

This clonotype turned up a few times. The chain couples TRBV3-1 to TRBJ2-5; a weak D match, TRBD1 (5 bases). Germline V CDR1 and CDR2: LGHDT, YNNKEL (reference sequence). Deletions cut 4 bases from V and 0 bases from J, with 15 bases between. The CDR3 has 16 residues. CDR3 protein: CASSPLAGANQETQYF. The CDR3 coding sequence is TGTGCCAGCAGCCCCTTAGCTGGGGCAAACCAAGAGACCCAGTACTTC.

This clonotype came up many times. The genes are TRBV5-1 and TRBJ2-7, with a possible D match to TRBD1 (5 bases). V was cut by 0 bases and J by 6 bases, with 7 bases left in between. This CDR3 region has 12 residues. Germline lookup yields CDR1 SGHRS and CDR2 YFSETQ. The CDR3 DNA reads TGCGCCAGCAGCTTGGAGGGGATCGAGCAGTACTTC. Translation gives CASSLEGIEQYF.

The chain has TRBV15 and TRBJ2-3; D is possibly TRBD1 (5 bases). The CDR3 has 14 amino acids. The germline V gene has CDR1 LNHNV and CDR2 YYDKDF (reference sequence). V lost 4 bases and J 5 bases, leaving 13 bases between the germline ends. The DNA for the CDR3 is TGTGCCACCAGCAATCCGGCCCAGGGAGATACGCAGTATTTT. Amino acids: CATSNPAQGDTQYF.

The sample holds many counts of this clonotype. CDR3 nucleotide sequence: TGCAGTGCTCCATCCGGGACTAGCGGCACAGATACGCAGTATTTT. Protein sequence: CSAPSGTSGTDTQYF. The chain links TRBV20-1 to TRBJ2-3; TRBD2 matches 10 bases. Per germline, CDR1 DFQATT and CDR2 SNEGSKA (reference sequence). The CDR3 spans 15 residues. The V and J ends lost 5 bases and 1 base, in that order; junction bases with no gene match: 6.

CDR3: CASSRLGTPWGLGQDINNEQFF. The CDR3 DNA follows: TGTGCCAGCAGCAGATTGGGGACCCCCTGGGGACTCGGCCAAGACATCAACAATGAGCAGTTCTTC. This chain connects TRBV21-1 to TRBJ2-1; TRBD1 was called by the table and not checked on the DNA. TRBV21-1 is reported as a pseudogene. The CDR3 is 22 residues long.

The chain links TRBV7-9 to TRBJ1-2, with D hard to call. Trimming removed 6 bases from V and 4 bases from J, with 21 bases in between. The germline V gene has CDR1 SEHNR and CDR2 FQNEAQ (reference sequence). The CDR3 is 16 residues long. The CDR3 protein is CASSIRGREKVYGYTF. CDR3 nucleotide sequence: TGTGCCAGCAGTATTAGAGGCCGAGAAAAGGTCTATGGCTACACCTTC.

V usage is TRBV24-1 and J usage is TRBJ2-3; 8 bases map to TRBD1. The CDR3 contains 15 residues. Germline V CDR1 and CDR2: KGHDR, SFDVKD. The J segment lost 6 bases and the V segment lost 3 bases, leaving 7 bases of the junction unmatched. The CDR3 region has the DNA TGTGCCACCAGTGATGCGGGACAGGCACCGGATACGCAGTATTTT. Its translation: CATSDAGQAPDTQYF.

This rearrangement joins TRBV18 to TRBJ1-6; D is ambiguous. With 2 bases removed from V and 7 bases from J, the gap between germline ends came to 12 bases. CDR1 and CDR2 (germline): KGHSH, LQKENI. The CDR3 has 15 amino acids. The CDR3 DNA is TGTGCCAGCTCACCATATACGGGAGAGAATTCACCCCTCCACTTT. It yields the protein CASSPYTGENSPLHF. Full variable domain (rest looked up from reference TRBV18 and TRBJ1-6): NAGVMQNPRHLVRRRGQEARLRCSPMKGHSHVYWYRQLPEEGLKFMVYLQKENIIDESGMPKERFSAEFPKEGPSILRIQQVVRGDSAAYFCASSPYTGENSPLHFGNGTRLTVT.

The V call is TRBV11-2, the J call TRBJ2-5; TRBD1 matches 8 bases. This CDR3 has 16 residues. The trim removed 1 base at V and 4 bases at J, leaving 8 bases unmatched. CDR1 and CDR2 from the germline V gene are SGHAT and FQNNGV. CDR3 nucleotides: TGTGCCAGCAGCTTAGGTGGCAGGGGGCGCAGAGAGACCCAGTACTTC. Its translation is CASSLGGRGRRETQYF.

This clonotype was observed many times. The chain combines TRBV10-3 with TRBJ2-5; D call uncertain. The V and J ends lost 3 bases and 4 bases respectively, with 9 bases between them. The CDR3 has 13 amino acids. Germline V gene data show CDR1 as ENHRY and CDR2 as SYGVKD. The CDR3: CAISDGVGETQYF. DNA for the CDR3: TGTGCCATCAGTGATGGTGTCGGAGAGACCCAGTACTTC.

This clonotype was observed many times. The chain joins TRBV5-1 to TRBJ2-1; the D gene is possibly TRBD2 (5 bases). Germline CDR1 is SGHRS and CDR2 is YFSETQ. V dropped 0 bases and J dropped 9 bases, with 10 bases sitting between them. CDR3 length: 13 residues. The chain's CDR3 is CASSLVGEGEQFF. Written as DNA, the CDR3 is TGCGCCAGCAGCTTGGTAGGTGAGGGTGAGCAGTTCTTC.

Ten or more counts support this clonotype. The chain employs TRBV3-1 and TRBJ2-1, with 9 bases matching TRBD2. The junction had 2 bases not matched to a gene; V was cut back by 0 bases and J by 5 bases. This CDR3 contains 15 residues. Germline values: CDR1 LGHDT, CDR2 YNNKEL (reference sequence). CDR3: CASSQDSGRHNEQFF. DNA for the CDR3: TGTGCCAGCAGCCAAGATAGCGGGAGACACAATGAGCAGTTCTTC.

This clonotype was picked up a small number of times. The J gene is TRBJ1-3, the V gene TRBV9, with D possibly TRBD1 on 6 matching bases. CDR3 size: 16 residues. V gave up 0 bases and J gave up 2 bases, with 12 bases separating them. Germline lookup yields CDR1 SGDLS and CDR2 YYNGEE. DNA of the CDR3: TGTGCCAGCAGCGTAGGATCAGGGGAGGCTGGAAACACCATATATTTT. Amino acid sequence: CASSVGSGEAGNTIYF.

The chain recombines TRBV12-5 with TRBJ2-3; the D call may be TRBD1 or TRBD2 (5 bases each). The length of the CDR3 is 16 residues. Germline CDR1 is LGHNT and CDR2 is FRNRAP. V shed 0 bases and J shed 2 bases, with 12 bases lying between them. CDR3 protein: CASGLVTGPVTDTQYF. Written as DNA, the CDR3 is TGTGCTAGTGGTTTGGTAACGGGACCGGTCACAGATACGCAGTATTTT.

V and J are TRBV11-1 and TRBJ2-2; D possibly corresponds to TRBD2 (5 bases). V gave up 3 bases and J gave up 7 bases, with 18 bases separating them. The CDR3 runs 16 residues. Germline V CDR1 and CDR2: SGHAT, FQDESV (reference sequence). For the CDR3, the DNA is TGTGCCAGCAGCTTTCCGGGGTTCGTCCAGAACGGGGAGCTGTTTTTT. Translating it yields CASSFPGFVQNGELFF.

The chain has TRBV28 and TRBJ2-7, with 11 bases matching TRBD1. The V gene end was trimmed by 8 bases and the J gene end by 7 bases; junction bases not matched to a gene: 10. The CDR3 runs to 14 residues. Per the germline V gene, CDR1 is MDHEN and CDR2 is SYDVKM. CDR3 in amino acids: CASFTGTGGREQYF. For the CDR3, the DNA is TGTGCCAGCTTTACCGGGACAGGGGGGAGAGAGCAGTACTTC.

The chain recombines TRBV4-2 with TRBJ1-4; D gene uncertain. With 0 bases removed from V and 7 bases from J, the gap between germline ends came to 9 bases. CDR3 length: 14 amino acids. The germline V gene has CDR1 LGHNA and CDR2 YNFKEQ. This CDR3 is CASSQDQLGEKLFF. For the CDR3, the DNA is TGTGCCAGCAGCCAAGATCAACTCGGTGAAAAACTGTTTTTT.

This clonotype was counted a few times. The chain uses TRBV28 and TRBJ1-5, with D unresolved. Germline V CDR1 and CDR2: MDHEN, SYDVKM. This CDR3 spans 13 amino acids. Trimming shortened V by 5 bases and J by 9 bases, and 14 bases separated the two germline ends. CDR3 sequence: CASSPGEIGPQHF. The DNA for the CDR3 is TGTGCCAGCAGTCCGGGAGAGATCGGGCCCCAGCATTTT.

Ten or more counts support this clonotype. The chain joins TRBV7-2 to TRBJ2-3, with D possibly being TRBD1 or TRBD2 (6 bases each). The CDR3 totals 17 residues. CDR1 and CDR2 (germline): SGHTA, FQGNSA. Trimming removed 0 bases at V and 1 base at J, with 14 bases between. The CDR3 loop is CASSLAGGNTGTDTQYF. CDR3 nucleotides: TGTGCCAGCAGCTTAGCGGGGGGCAACACTGGCACAGATACGCAGTATTTT.